This TCR beta chain was profiled in a study of pediatric ulcerative colitis. V was cut by 0 bases and J by 4 bases, with 23 bases left in between. The CDR3 has 18 residues. CDR1 is SGHRS and CDR2 is YFSETQ in the germline V gene. This table comes from immunoSEQ multiplex PCR, and its TCRdb copy is limited to in-frame clones, with some not included. The repertoire has around 68,000 clones, 75% to 85% of them found once; the top ten carry under 6.5%. The receptor was derived from a boy aged 5-17 years with moderate ulcerative colitis. The chain combines TRBV5-1 with TRBJ2-7; D remains unclear. Sequences were obtained from blood. The chain's CDR3 is CASSLELTADPQPYEQYF. The CDR3 DNA reads as TGCGCCAGCAGCTTGGAGTTAACGGCGGACCCTCAACCTTACGAGCAGTACTTC.